This TCR beta chain was found in a study of Ad26.COV2.S vaccination and SARS-CoV-2 variants. This table comes from immunoSEQ multiplex PCR, and its TCRdb copy is limited to in-frame clones, with some not included. This repertoire shows roughly 180,000 clones, approximately 90% found once; its top ten account for over 4.5%. CDR1 and CDR2 (germline): SGHDN, FVKESK. There are 17 residues in the CDR3. Trimming left V 0 bases short and J 0 bases short, with 12 bases between. This rearrangement joins TRBV14 to TRBJ1-3; D is ambiguous. The TCR sequence derives from a human donor who had recovered from COVID-19. Sequences were derived from peripheral blood, sampled after recovery from COVID-19. The CDR3 DNA is TGTGCCAGCAGCCAAGAAATCGGGGTTGACTCTGGAAACACCATATATTTT. Translating it yields CASSQEIGVDSGNTIYF.